The rows below give T cell receptor beta chains drawn from one sample of a study of T cell responses to AZD1222 COVID-19 vaccine. Sequenced by immunoSEQ multiplex PCR; TCRdb stores in-frame clones only, minus some. Of roughly 150,000 clones listed, 90% are singletons. The source was peripheral blood, collected 28 days after the second AZD1222 dose. These receptors all stem from an adult who received the AZD1222 COVID-19 vaccine. Each CDR3 is given with its conserved first and last residue. The D gene is left open where the match is weak. Expanded clones are given a class, and other clones once, few, many or no size at all.

d_call j_call cdr3_length v_call clone_size cdr3_nt cdr3_aa
. TRBJ2-7 16 TRBV5-1 . TGCGCCAGCAGCTTGGCCCTTTGGGACAAGACCTACGAGCAGTACTTC CASSLALWDKTYEQYF
TRBD1 TRBJ1-1 14 TRBV3-1/TRBV3-2 . TGTGCCAGCAGCGCACAGGGGGCAGGCGCTGAAGCTTTCTTT CASSAQGAGAEAFF
. TRBJ1-5 14 TRBV3-1/TRBV3-2 . TGTGCCAGCAGCCAGGACAGAGGAAATCAGCCCCAGCATTTT CASSQDRGNQPQHF
TRBD2 TRBJ2-7 14 TRBV10-3 . TGTGCCATCAGTGAGGTGTTAGCGGGGCACGAGCAGTACTTC CAISEVLAGHEQYF
. TRBJ1-5 16 TRBV7-8 . TGTGCCAGCAGAGAGGGGTCAGGAGTAAAGGCTCAGCCCCAGCATTTT CASREGSGVKAQPQHF
TRBD1 TRBJ1-1 16 TRBV11-2 . TGTGCCAGCAGCTTAGTCCTAGGACAGGGGAACACTGAAGCTTTCTTT CASSLVLGQGNTEAFF
. TRBJ1-5 15 TRBV23-1 once TGCGCCAGCAGTCAATCCGGGCAGGGCAATCAGCCCCAGCATTTT CASSQSGQGNQPQHF
TRBD2 TRBJ2-4 15 TRBV7-2 . TGTGCCAGCAGCCCGCACCAGCGGGGGGCCTCCATTCAGTACTTC CASSPHQRGASIQYF
. TRBJ1-6 13 TRBV7-9 . TGTGCCAGCAGCCCAGACATTAGTTCACCCCTCCACTTT CASSPDISSPLHF
. TRBJ2-1 14 TRBV2 . TGTGCCAGTGCCTCCGGGTCGATTTACAATGAGCAGTTCTTC CASASGSIYNEQFF
TRBD1 TRBJ1-2 14 TRBV6-5 . TGTGCCAGCAGCCCAGGGACAGCAAACTATGGCTACACCTTC CASSPGTANYGYTF
. TRBJ1-5 13 TRBV30 . TGTGCCTGGAGCCGGGGGGGCGAACAGCCCCAGCATTTT CAWSRGGEQPQHF
TRBD2 TRBJ2-5 14 TRBV6-2/TRBV6-3 . TGTGCCAGCAGTTTAGGACTAGCGCGGCAAACCCAGTACTTC CASSLGLARQTQYF
TRBD1 TRBJ1-5 16 TRBV4-1 . TGCGCCAGCAGCCCACCTGGGACAGGGAGCCGCCAGCCCCAGCATTTT CASSPPGTGSRQPQHF
TRBD1 TRBJ2-7 16 TRBV28 . TGTGCCAGCATAGAATCAGGGGGCGCAGGGGTCTACGAGCAGTACTTC CASIESGGAGVYEQYF
. TRBJ2-1 15 TRBV6-5 . TGTGCCAGCCCTCGGTGGGGCCGGCACCAATACGAGCAGTTCTTC CASPRWGRHQYEQFF
. TRBJ2-1 16 TRBV19 . TGTGCCAGTAGTCCCGGGACTGTTACTGTATACAATGAGCAGTTCTTC CASSPGTVTVYNEQFF
. TRBJ1-5 13 TRBV19 . TGTGCCAGTAGGGCAGGGGGCAATCAGCCCCAGCATTTT CASRAGGNQPQHF
. TRBJ2-3 14 TRBV27 . TGTGCCAGCAGTTCTAGTGTGAGCACAGATACGCAGTATTTT CASSSSVSTDTQYF
TRBD2 TRBJ2-1 15 TRBV5-6 . TGTGCCAGCAGCCCACGACTAGCGTCTGGCAATGAGCAGTTCTTC CASSPRLASGNEQFF
. TRBJ2-2 13 TRBV6-5 . TGTGCCAGCAGTACAGGGCACACCGGGGAGCTGTTTTTT CASSTGHTGELFF
. TRBJ2-1 14 TRBV24-1 . TGTGCCACCAGAGCAGGGGGGGCCTACAATGAGCAGTTCTTC CATRAGGAYNEQFF
. TRBJ2-2 14 TRBV6-5 . TGTGCCGGGCGTAGGGGGGGGAACACCGGGGAGCTGTTTTTT CAGRRGGNTGELFF
TRBD1 TRBJ2-1 16 TRBV24-1 . TGTGCCACCAGTGAAGGGCGGGACAGGCTCTACAATGAGCAGTTCTTC CATSEGRDRLYNEQFF
. TRBJ2-3 12 TRBV12-3/TRBV12-4 once TGTGCCAGCAGCCGGGATCGGGATACGCAGTATTTT CASSRDRDTQYF
. TRBJ2-7 17 TRBV4-2 once TGTGCCAGCAGCCAAGTTTTGGGGGAGGGGGGCTCCTACGAGCAGTACTTC CASSQVLGEGGSYEQYF
TRBD2 TRBJ2-1 16 TRBV11-2 . TGTGCCAGCAGAACGCTGGTAGCGGGGGGCTACAATGAGCAGTTCTTC CASRTLVAGGYNEQFF
TRBD2 TRBJ2-7 14 TRBV3-1/TRBV3-2 once TGTGCCAGCAGCCAGCGGGACTATCTCCGCGAGCAGTACTTC CASSQRDYLREQYF
. TRBJ1-5 14 TRBV6-6 many TGTGCCAGCAGTAACAGGGAGGGCAATCAGCCCCAGCATTTT CASSNREGNQPQHF
TRBD2 TRBJ2-1 14 TRBV6-5 . TGTGCCAGCAGTAGACTAGCGGGGGGTCCTGAGCAGTTCTTC CASSRLAGGPEQFF
TRBD2 TRBJ2-3 16 TRBV29-1 . TGCAGCGTTGTAGGGTCGGCGGGGGGACGCACAGATACGCAGTATTTT CSVVGSAGGRTDTQYF
. TRBJ1-2 14 TRBV30 . TGTGCCTGGAGTGTAAGAACGGGAAGCTATGGCTACACCTTC CAWSVRTGSYGYTF
. TRBJ2-1 13 TRBV10-3 . TGTGCCATCACGGGAGCAGCGGGCAATGAGCAGTTCTTC CAITGAAGNEQFF
. TRBJ1-1 12 TRBV28 . TGTGCCAGCAGTTTTGGGATTCGGATGGCTTTCTTT CASSFGIRMAFF
. TRBJ1-1 17 TRBV6-2/TRBV6-3 once TGTGCCAGCAGTTACCCCCCAGGACAGCCCCCGAACACTGAAGCTTTCTTT CASSYPPGQPPNTEAFF
TRBD2 TRBJ2-3 20 TRBV27 . TGTGCCAGCAGTTTAGTCCCAGCGGGGGGCCTTGGGGGATATAGAGATACGCAGTATTTT CASSLVPAGGLGGYRDTQYF
. TRBJ2-3 14 TRBV3-1/TRBV3-2 . TGTGCCAGCAGCCTCCGCCGAGATACAGATACGCAGTATTTT CASSLRRDTDTQYF
TRBD1 TRBJ1-2 15 TRBV6-5 . TGTGCCAGCACCCCCGCGGGGGGACAGGCCTATGGCTACACCTTC CASTPAGGQAYGYTF
. TRBJ1-5 15 TRBV6-5 . TGTGCCAGCAGTTCTCTCGGGGCACCCCATCAGCCCCAGCATTTT CASSSLGAPHQPQHF
. TRBJ2-7 13 TRBV29-1 once TGCAGCGTTCTAGGTCGCGAATCCTACGAGCAGTACTTC CSVLGRESYEQYF
. TRBJ1-4 13 TRBV20-1 . TGCAGTGCTAGTGTCGGGGGCTGGGAAAAACTGTTTTTT CSASVGGWEKLFF
. TRBJ2-5 13 TRBV6-5 . TGTGCCAGCAGTTTGGGGGTTTGGGAGACCCAGTACTTC CASSLGVWETQYF
. TRBJ2-7 15 TRBV28 . TGTGCCAGCAGTCTACAGGGCGCCAACCTTTACGAGCAGTACTTC CASSLQGANLYEQYF
. TRBJ1-5 15 TRBV20-1 . TGCAGTGCTCGTGCGAGAGGGGGGGGCAATCAGCCCCAGCATTTT CSARARGGGNQPQHF
. TRBJ1-2 13 TRBV28 once TGTGCCAGCAGTGAGAAGGGGGGGGACGGCTACACCTTC CASSEKGGDGYTF
TRBD2 TRBJ2-7 16 TRBV5-1 . TGCGCCAGCAGCTTGTTTAGTAGCGGGGGGGCCTACGAGCAGTACTTC CASSLFSSGGAYEQYF
. TRBJ1-6 15 TRBV14 . TGTGCCAGCAACCTCGGCCACGGGGGGAATTCACCCCTCCACTTT CASNLGHGGNSPLHF
. TRBJ1-2 13 TRBV6-2/TRBV6-3 . TGTGCCAGCAGCCCTGGACAGTTCTATGGCTACACCTTC CASSPGQFYGYTF
. TRBJ2-7 13 TRBV27 . TGTGCCAGCAGTTTAAGCCAGGACTACGAGCAGTACTTC CASSLSQDYEQYF
. TRBJ2-2 15 TRBV3-1/TRBV3-2 . TGTGCCAGCAGCCCTAGAACGGGGCTAACCTGGGAGCTGTTTTTT CASSPRTGLTWELFF
TRBD1 TRBJ1-6 17 TRBV18 . TGTGCCAGCTCAGAGAGTTCCGGGACAGGGTATAATTCACCCCTCCACTTT CASSESSGTGYNSPLHF
TRBD2 TRBJ2-5 15 TRBV7-2 . TGTGCCAGCAGCGAGGGACTAGCGGGGGTAGAGACCCAGTACTTC CASSEGLAGVETQYF
TRBD2 TRBJ2-7 18 TRBV27 . TGTGCCAGCTCCCAGGGACTAGCGGCCCCTAGGAGCTCCTACGAGCAGTACTTC CASSQGLAAPRSSYEQYF
. TRBJ2-7 14 TRBV11-3 . TGTGCCAGCAGCTTAGTACGTTCATCGGGACGAATATACTTC CASSLVRSSGRIYF
TRBD1 TRBJ2-2 15 TRBV5-1 once TGCGCCAGCAGACGGAGACAGGGAAACACCGGGGAGCTGTTTTTT CASRRRQGNTGELFF